Presented here are 16 T cell receptor beta chains from one specimen sequenced in a study of lymphopenia after photon versus proton radiotherapy (dated by TCRdb to about 2019). Libraries were built with the immunoSEQ multiplex PCR assay. As stored in TCRdb, this immuneACCESS dataset retains in-frame rearrangements with V and J assigned. A fraction of the clones does not appear; measured against another copy, unresolved V genes explain less than half of the discrepancy, and the remainder lacks a known reason. The sample profile shows about 65,000 clones; 75% to 90% of them were found once. Less than 14% of the sample is in the top ten clones. This sample comprised peripheral blood, obtained from a patient treated with proton-based radiotherapy. The source of these receptors is a man older than 75 with esophageal cancer.

The V and J genes are TRBV7-2 and TRBJ2-5; D is undetermined. V was pared by 1 base and J by 4 bases, with 10 bases between. The V gene's germline CDR1 is SGHTA and CDR2 FQGNSA. This CDR3 has 14 amino acids. CDR3 sequence (DNA): TGTGCCAGCAGCTTAGAGGCAGTTATAGAGACCCAGTACTTC. It translates to CASSLEAVIETQYF.

V gene TRBV5-8 combines with J gene TRBJ1-2, with 10 positions matching TRBD1. Germline trimming cut 7 bases from V and 3 bases from J; bases unmatched to any gene: 18. The CDR3 covers 18 residues. The V gene's germline CDR1 is SGHTS and CDR2 YDEGEE. The CDR3 DNA reads as TGTGCCAGCCTAAGACAACTCGGGACAGGGGATTCTTACTATGGCTACACCTTC. As protein: CASLRQLGTGDSYYGYTF.

The rearrangement uses TRBV18 and TRBJ1-2; tentatively, D is TRBD1 (5 bases). The V gene's germline CDR1 is KGHSH and CDR2 LQKENI. V lost 0 bases and J lost 12, with 17 bases in between. The CDR3 extends over 14 amino acids. CDR3 region: CASSPPGGWGDDTF. CDR3 sequence (DNA): TGTGCCAGCTCACCACCCGGGGGTTGGGGCGACGACACCTTC. The full variable domain, with the rest looked up from reference TRBV18 and TRBJ1-2, is NAGVMQNPRHLVRRRGQEARLRCSPMKGHSHVYWYRQLPEEGLKFMVYLQKENIIDESGMPKERFSAEFPKEGPSILRIQQVVRGDSAAYFCASSPPGGWGDDTFGSGTRLTVV.

The sample holds one count of this clone. The V and J genes are TRBV5-6 and TRBJ1-2, with D unresolved. Trimming shortened V by 4 bases and J by 5 bases, and 21 bases separated the two germline ends. Per the germline V gene, CDR1 is SGHDT and CDR2 is YYEEEE. The CDR3 contains 16 residues. The CDR3 DNA reads TGTGCCAGCAGCCCTGAGAGGGCACTGTTGGGGTATGGCTACACCTTC. Its protein is CASSPERALLGYGYTF.

J is TRBJ1-6 and V is TRBV11-2; perhaps TRBD1 as D (5 bases). V lost 1 base, J lost 0 bases, and 7 bases lay in between. The germline CDR1 and CDR2 sequences are SGHAT and FQNNGV. This CDR3 region has 16 residues. The CDR3 loop is CASSLVGGSYNSPLHF. Here the CDR3 DNA reads TGTGCCAGCAGCTTAGTGGGGGGCTCCTATAATTCACCCCTCCACTTT.

J is TRBJ2-2 and V is TRBV7-9, with D maybe TRBD1 (5 bases). This CDR3 is built from 15 residues. V lost 1 base, J lost 7 bases, and 13 bases lay in between. Germline V gene lookup returns CDR1 SEHNR and CDR2 FQNEAQ (reference sequence). CDR3 in amino acids: CASSLVSGRIGELFF. Written as DNA, the CDR3 is TGTGCCAGCAGCTTAGTATCAGGGCGGATCGGGGAGCTGTTTTTT. The full variable domain, in which reference TRBV7-9 and TRBJ2-2 provide the parts outside the CDR3, is DTGVSQNPRHKITKRGQNVTFRCDPISEHNRLYWYRQTLGQGPEFLTYFQNEAQLEKSRLLSDRFSAERPKGSFSTLEIQRTEQGDSAMYLCASSLVSGRIGELFFGEGSRLTVL.

The rearrangement links TRBV6-1 to TRBJ2-7; D is perhaps TRBD1 (6 bases). V lost 5 bases and J 5 bases, leaving 10 bases between the germline ends. CDR3 length equals 12 residues. Germline loops: CDR1 MNHNS, CDR2 SASEGT. The CDR3: CASSTGWDEQYF. In DNA, the CDR3 is TGTGCCAGCAGTACAGGGTGGGACGAGCAGTACTTC.

The chain carries TRBV5-1 and TRBJ1-5; D might be TRBD1 (5 bases). Per the germline V gene, CDR1 is SGHRS and CDR2 is YFSETQ. The CDR3 spans 15 residues. Trimming removed 0 bases at V and 6 bases at J, with 13 bases between. CDR3 in DNA: TGCGCCAGCAGCTTGGCCGGAGGGGCTAGTCAGCCCCAGCATTTT. It yields the protein CASSLAGGASQPQHF.

This chain uses TRBV7-6 with TRBJ2-2; D could derive from TRBD1 or TRBD2 (5 bases each). Between the trimmed V and J ends, which lost 3 bases and 3 bases, there was a span of 11 bases. The CDR3 spans 15 residues. Germline CDR1 and CDR2: SGHVS and FNYEAQ. CDR3 region: CASSLGRPDTGELFF. The CDR3 DNA sequence: TGTGCCAGCAGCTTGGGACGGCCGGACACCGGGGAGCTGTTTTTT.

This chain joins TRBV7-3 and TRBJ2-1; the match to TRBD2 covers 11 bases. J was trimmed by 9 bases and V by 5 bases; bases with no gene match: 18. The germline gives CDR1 SGHTA, CDR2 FQGTGA. The CDR3 totals 18 residues. The CDR3, as DNA: TGTGCCAGCAGCACCCCCCGGGGTTTTAGCGGGGGGGCCACTGAGCAGTTCTTC. It yields the protein CASSTPRGFSGGATEQFF.

CDR3 region: CASSINTEYQETQYF. DNA of the CDR3: TGTGCCAGTAGTATCAATACAGAGTACCAAGAGACCCAGTACTTC. This chain links TRBV19 with TRBJ2-5; no reliable D call. V lost 3 bases, J lost 0 bases, and 11 bases lay in between. Germline assignment: CDR1 LNHDA and CDR2 SQIVND (reference sequence). This CDR3 spans 15 amino acids. Together with reference TRBV19 and TRBJ2-5, the CDR3 gives the full variable domain: DGGITQSPKYLFRKEGQNVTLSCEQNLNHDAMYWYRQDPGQGLRLIYYSQIVNDFQKGDIAEGYSVSREKKESFPLTVTSAQKNPTAFYLCASSINTEYQETQYFGPGTRLLVL.

The chain has TRBV10-3 and TRBJ1-3; D unclear. The CDR3 contains 13 residues. Trimming removed 8 bases at V and 0 bases at J, with 8 bases between. The germline gives CDR1 ENHRY, CDR2 SYGVKD. Here the CDR3 DNA reads TGTGCCATCGTCGCAGACTCTGGAAACACCATATATTTT. Translating it yields CAIVADSGNTIYF.

This chain joins TRBV5-4 and TRBJ2-7; D may match TRBD1 or TRBD2 (5 bases each). V lost 0 bases to trimming and J lost 3 bases, with 13 bases between them. This CDR3 is 15 amino acids long. The germline V gene has CDR1 SGHNT and CDR2 YYREEE (reference sequence). CDR3 DNA sequence: TGTGCCAGCAGCTTGGATCGGGACCTTGTCTACGAGCAGTACTTC. Protein sequence: CASSLDRDLVYEQYF.

This clone turned up a few times. The chain joins TRBV9 to TRBJ1-3; D remains ambiguous. V was clipped by 2 bases and J by 0 bases, with 18 bases between them. Germline CDR1 SGDLS, CDR2 YYNGEE. The CDR3 runs to 18 residues. In DNA form, the CDR3 reads TGTGCCAGCAGCGTGGTACCGTCCCCCCGGGGCTCTGGAAACACCATATATTTT. Translation gives CASSVVPSPRGSGNTIYF.

The V call is TRBV7-2, the J call TRBJ2-6, with a weak D call TRBD1 (7 bases). The germline CDR1 and CDR2 sequences are SGHTA and FQGNSA. With 5 bases removed from V and 0 bases from J, the gap between germline ends came to 17 bases. The CDR3 is made up of 18 amino acids. CDR3 DNA: TGTGCCAGCAGCATAACCGCGGGACAGAACTCTGGGGCCAACGTCCTGACTTTC. Its translation: CASSITAGQNSGANVLTF.

The V gene is TRBV29-1, the J gene TRBJ1-2, with D perhaps matching TRBD1 (5 bases). Looked up from germline, CDR1 is SQVTM and CDR2 is ANQGSEA. CDR3 length equals 10 residues. V was trimmed by 5 bases and J by 8 bases, leaving 9 bases between them. CDR3 loop: CSVLRVGYTF. CDR3 sequence (DNA): TGCAGCGTTCTCAGGGTCGGCTACACCTTC.